One sample yielded the 2 T cell receptor beta chains listed below, sequenced in a study of blood T cells in healthy people across ages. The use of a sample-barcoded 5' primer and a J-beta primer mix characterized a second PCR of roughly 7 to 11 cycles. TCRdb processed the 5' RACE reads anew with MiXCR; each CDR3 protein has one entry. The sample has around 1.5 million distinct CDR3 sequences; 59% are singletons. Sequencing was done on a sample of blood. These receptors were taken from a man aged 18 to 30 in good health.

The rearrangement joins TRBV4-2 to TRBJ2-3; D perhaps matches TRBD2 (5 bases). The V end lost 9 bases, the J end lost 2 bases, and 12 bases lay between the germline ends. The CDR3 runs to 13 residues. Germline CDR1 reads LGHNA; CDR2 reads YNFKEQ. This CDR3 reads CASAGGYTDTQYF. For the CDR3, the DNA is TGTGCCAGTGCGGGCGGGTACACAGATACGCAGTATTTT.

Only a few counts were recorded for this clonotype. This chain connects TRBV20-1 to TRBJ1-5; weak D call: TRBD1 (5 bases). Trimming removed 0 bases from V and 1 base from J, with 19 bases in between. CDR3 size: 18 residues. Germline V CDR1 and CDR2: DFQATT, SNEGSKA (reference sequence). The chain's CDR3 is CSARDLVRGTWSNQPQHF. CDR3 DNA sequence: TGCAGTGCTAGAGATTTGGTAAGAGGGACGTGGAGCAATCAGCCCCAGCATTTT.